Listed below are T cell receptor beta chains from one sample, sequenced in a study of T-cell reconstitution after alpha-beta-depleted transplantation in children. TCRdb re-called the PCR reads through MiXCR, storing one row per CDR3 protein. The sample holds 250,000 to 400,000 distinct CDR3 sequences, about a quarter seen once. Sequenced here: PBMCs, mostly from graft donor cells, sampled 180 days after TCRalphabeta/CD19-depleted stem cell transplant. The receptors shown here come from a male patient aged 5 to 17 who had a stem cell transplant for acute lymphoblastic leukemia, so the T cells may come from the graft donor. CDR3s include the opening cysteine and the closing phenylalanine or tryptophan. Fields, in order: clone size, V gene, D gene, J gene, CDR3 DNA, CDR3 protein. D genes are given only for firm matches. The size entry is marked missing in some rows and otherwise reads once, few, many or a size class.

>.|TRBV10-3|.|TRBJ2-3
TGTGCCACCACCCAGGGAAGACATTCAGATACGCAGTATTTT
CATTQGRHSDTQYF
>few|TRBV7-7|TRBD2|TRBJ2-1
TGTGCCAGCAGCTTACGGGCGGGAGGGCCTTGGGGCAATGAGCAGTTCTTC
CASSLRAGGPWGNEQFF
>many|TRBV15|.|TRBJ2-7
TGTGCCACCAGCAGAGTTGGGTACGAGCAGTACTTC
CATSRVGYEQYF
>.|TRBV7-6|.|TRBJ2-7
TGTGCCAGCAGCTTAGCCCCTGGGGTAGCGGACGAGCAGTACTTC
CASSLAPGVADEQYF
>.|TRBV5-1|.|TRBJ2-3
TGCGCCAGCAGCCAGGGGGGCAGGGGCGATACGCAGTATTTT
CASSQGGRGDTQYF
>few|TRBV2|.|TRBJ2-7
TGTGCCAGCAGGCAGGGCCTAGCCGCCTACGAGCAGTACTTC
CASRQGLAAYEQYF
>.|TRBV5-1|.|TRBJ1-2
TGCGCCAGCAGCGGGAGGCGGACTGACACCGGGAACTATGGCTACACCTTC
CASSGRRTDTGNYGYTF
>.|TRBV14|TRBD2|TRBJ2-1
TGTGCCAGCAGCCCCTTTTCTAGCGGGTTTGACAATGAGCAGTTCTTC
CASSPFSSGFDNEQFF
>few|TRBV7-6|TRBD2|TRBJ2-2
TGTGCCAGCAGCTTACGTCCGAGCGGGAGTTTAGGCGGGGAGCTGTTTTTT
CASSLRPSGSLGGELFF
>few|TRBV7-9|TRBD1|TRBJ2-1
TGTGCCAGCAGCAGCTCCCGGACAGGGCGCAACAATGAGCAGTTCTTC
CASSSSRTGRNNEQFF
>few|TRBV20-1|.|TRBJ2-1
TGCAGTGCTAGTGAAGGCAGACTGAGCTCCTACAATGAGCAGTTCTTC
CSASEGRLSSYNEQFF
>few|TRBV24-1|TRBD1|TRBJ2-3
TGTGCCACCAGTGATTTGAGGGACAGGGGCGCAGATACGCAGTATTTT
CATSDLRDRGADTQYF
>few|TRBV5-6|.|TRBJ1-3
TGTGCCAGCAGCTTTGGGTTCTACTCTGGAAACACCATATATTTT
CASSFGFYSGNTIYF
>.|TRBV20-1|.|TRBJ1-1
TGCAGTGCTAGGCCAGTTAAAGCCCCGAACACTGAAGCTTTCTTT
CSARPVKAPNTEAFF
>.|TRBV7-3|.|TRBJ2-2
TGTGCCAGCAGTTTCACCGGGACTCCCTTACGAACCGGGGAGCTGTTTTTT
CASSFTGTPLRTGELFF